Below are 20 T cell receptor beta chains sequenced from a single sample in a study of T cell changes during pregnancy in multiple sclerosis. Here immunoSEQ multiplex PCR was the method, and the copy in TCRdb shows in-frame clones only, minus some. Among tens of thousands of clones, about 88% were seen once, and the ten largest hold 5.5% to 8%. Sequenced material: CD8+ T cells from peripheral blood mononuclear cells, taken in the second trimester of pregnancy. The receptor source for this set is a female donor with multiple sclerosis, enrolled in a pregnancy study.

The chain uses TRBV27 and TRBJ1-5; 9 positions match TRBD1. The CDR3 consists of 15 residues. Germline V CDR1 and CDR2: MNHEY, SMNVEV (reference sequence). Unmatched junction bases numbered 7, after V lost 8 bases and J lost 2 bases. The CDR3 nucleotides are TGTGCCAGCGGCGATAGACAGGGGGGCAATCAGCCCCAGCATTTT. This gives the protein CASGDRQGGNQPQHF.

The chain couples TRBV29-1 to TRBJ1-5, with D perhaps matching TRBD1 (5 bases). The CDR3 totals 14 residues. The V end was cut by 6 bases, the J end by 5 bases, with 17 bases between. Germline V gives CDR1 SQVTM, CDR2 ANQGSEA. This CDR3 reads CSVPGAGEHQPQHF. For the CDR3, the DNA is TGCAGCGTCCCCGGGGCGGGGGAGCATCAGCCCCAGCATTTT. The full variable domain, with the rest looked up from reference TRBV29-1 and TRBJ1-5, is SAVISQKPSRDICQRGTSLTIQCQVDSQVTMMFWYRQQPGQSLTLIATANQGSEATYESGFVIDKFPISRPNLTFSTLTVSNMSPEDSSIYLCSVPGAGEHQPQHFGDGTRLSIL.

The genes are TRBV6-5 and TRBJ1-1, with 11 bases matching TRBD1. From germline, CDR1 is MNHEY and CDR2 SVGAGI. After removal of 9 bases from V and 4 bases from J, the junction contained 4 bases not matched to a gene. CDR3 length: 13 residues. The CDR3 is CASGQGAVTEAFF. CDR3 nucleotides: TGTGCCAGTGGACAGGGGGCTGTCACTGAAGCTTTCTTT.

This clone was counted between two and nine times. This chain uses TRBV9 with TRBJ1-1, with D perhaps TRBD1 (5 bases). The CDR3 has 14 residues. V lost 4 bases to trimming and J lost 5 bases, with 15 bases between them. CDR1 and CDR2 from the germline V gene are SGDLS and YYNGEE. The DNA for the CDR3 is TGTGCCAGCAGCACCGGAGGAGGGGTTACTGAAGCTTTCTTT. The encoded protein is CASSTGGGVTEAFF.

The rearrangement links TRBV2 to TRBJ2-3; 10 positions match TRBD2. Germline CDR1 is SNHLY and CDR2 is FYNNEI. The junction had 8 bases not matched to a gene; V was cut back by 6 bases and J by 2 bases. The CDR3 length is 16 residues. In DNA, the CDR3 is TGTGCCAGCAGGTATTCCGGGACTAGCGCCACAGATACGCAGTATTTT. Translated: CASRYSGTSATDTQYF.

The chain has TRBV6-1 and TRBJ1-5; a possible D gene is TRBD1 (6 bases). Germline loops: CDR1 MNHNS, CDR2 SASEGT. CDR3 size: 15 residues. Trimming removed 5 bases at V and 0 bases at J, with 11 bases between. The CDR3 bases are TGTGCCAGCAGTACGCACAGGGCTAGCAATCAGCCCCAGCATTTT. It encodes CASSTHRASNQPQHF.

The V call is TRBV15, the J call TRBJ1-1, with 10 bases that match TRBD1. The germline V gene has CDR1 LNHNV and CDR2 YYDKDF (reference sequence). J was trimmed by 6 bases and V by 2 bases; bases with no gene match: 6. This CDR3 contains 15 residues. The CDR3 DNA follows: TGTGCCACCAGCAGACCGACAGGGGGCTGGGCTGAAGCTTTCTTT. This sequence encodes CATSRPTGGWAEAFF.

This chain connects TRBV6-4 to TRBJ1-2; D is ambiguous. This CDR3 region has 14 residues. Trimming removed 3 bases at V and 6 bases at J, with 14 bases between. CDR1 and CDR2 from the germline V gene are MRHNA and SNTAGT. CDR3 protein: CASSEGSEGNGYTF. CDR3 sequence (DNA): TGTGCCAGCAGTGAGGGTTCCGAGGGTAATGGCTACACCTTC.

This rearrangement joins TRBV7-2 to TRBJ1-2, with D uncertain. V was shortened by 5 bases and J by 1 base, with 11 bases between the two germline ends. Germline V gene sequence: CDR1 SGHTA, CDR2 FQGNSA. CDR3 length: 14 residues. This CDR3 is CASSPKRVNYGYTF. The CDR3, as DNA: TGTGCCAGCAGCCCCAAGAGAGTTAACTATGGCTACACCTTC.

The V and J genes are TRBV4-1 and TRBJ2-5; a weak D match, TRBD1 (6 bases). The V and J ends lost 1 base and 1 base respectively, with 10 bases between them. From germline, CDR1 is MGHRA and CDR2 YSYEKL. This CDR3 contains 15 residues. CDR3 sequence: CASSQGGHVQETQYF. Written as DNA, the CDR3 is TGCGCCAGCAGCCAAGGGGGGCACGTCCAAGAGACCCAGTACTTC.

V and J are TRBV5-4 and TRBJ2-7, with D perhaps TRBD2 (5 bases). The CDR3 is 14 amino acids. Germline loops: CDR1 SGHNT, CDR2 YYREEE (reference sequence). With 7 bases removed from V and 3 bases from J, the gap between germline ends came to 17 bases. The CDR3 DNA reads as TGTGCCAGCGCCCACAGCGGAGCCAACTACGAGCAGTACTTC. Amino acids: CASAHSGANYEQYF.

This chain uses TRBV25-1 with TRBJ2-2, with D perhaps matching TRBD2 (5 bases). There are 15 residues in the CDR3. CDR1 and CDR2 from the germline V gene are MGHDK and SYGVNS. Trimming took off 4 bases at V and 6 bases at J, with 15 bases between the two ends. The CDR3 protein is CASSGRVGVSGELFF. The CDR3 nucleotides are TGTGCCAGCAGTGGGCGGGTCGGGGTTTCCGGGGAGCTGTTTTTT.

As DNA, the CDR3 is TGTGCCAGCAGTCTGACAGGGCCCCCCACTTACGAGCAGTACTTC. It encodes CASSLTGPPTYEQYF. The J gene is TRBJ2-5, the V gene TRBV27, with 7 bases that match TRBD1. With the DNA end fitting TRBJ2-7 better, the J assignment may be wrong. The CDR3 loop spans 15 amino acids. CDR1 and CDR2 from the germline V gene are MNHEY and SMNVEV (reference sequence).

V is TRBV28 and J is TRBJ2-7; tentatively, D is TRBD2 (6 bases). V dropped 3 bases and J dropped 1 base, with 13 bases sitting between them. This CDR3 region has 15 residues. Per germline, CDR1 MDHEN and CDR2 SYDVKM. The CDR3 loop is CASSFLRERSYEQYF. In DNA form, the CDR3 reads TGTGCCAGCAGTTTCCTCCGGGAGAGGTCCTACGAGCAGTACTTC.

CDR3: CASSESIIDTKYEQYF. The CDR3 DNA reads TGCGCCAGCAGTGAGTCCATAATTGACACCAAGTACGAGCAGTACTTC. V and J are TRBV10-1 and TRBJ2-7; no definite D call. V lost 0 bases, J lost 4 bases, and 16 bases lay in between. Germline V lookup: CDR1 WNHNN, CDR2 SYGVQD (reference sequence). The CDR3 totals 16 residues.

This clone was seen just once. V usage is TRBV7-9 and J usage is TRBJ2-1, with TRBD2 matching over 7 bases. Trimming at V came to 1 base and at J to 4 bases, leaving 16 bases not matched to a gene. Germline V CDR1 and CDR2: SEHNR, FQNEAQ (reference sequence). This CDR3 contains 19 residues. Written as DNA, the CDR3 is TGTGCCAGCAGCTTAGAACGACGCTTATGGCGGGAGCCTTACAATGAGCAGTTCTTC. This codes for CASSLERRLWREPYNEQFF.

V is TRBV6-6 and J is TRBJ2-1; 9 nucleotides align to TRBD2. V shed 3 bases, J shed 6 bases, and the junction held 3 bases outside the gene matches. This CDR3 has 14 amino acids. In germline, CDR1 is MNHNY, CDR2 SVGAGI (reference sequence). The CDR3 is CASSYPSGINEQFF. In DNA, the CDR3 is TGTGCCAGCAGTTATCCTAGCGGGATCAATGAGCAGTTCTTC.

This clone was seen just once. This sequence joins TRBV6-1 and TRBJ2-1, with 7 bases identical to TRBD2. V lost 1 base and J lost 4; bases outside the gene matches: 7. CDR1 and CDR2 (germline): MNHNS, SASEGT. This CDR3 is built from 16 residues. The CDR3 loop reads CASSEEAGPDYNEQFF. In DNA, the CDR3 is TGTGCCAGCAGTGAAGAAGCGGGACCGGATTACAATGAGCAGTTCTTC.

The gene calls are TRBV7-6 and TRBJ2-5, with 8 bases that match TRBD1. CDR1 SGHVS and CDR2 FNYEAQ come from the germline V gene. V shed 2 bases and J 5 bases; nucleotides not matched to a gene: 10. The CDR3 is 16 amino acids. CDR3 DNA: TGTGCCAGCAGCTTAACCGGACAGGGCCTCGGGGAGACCCAGTACTTC. This gives the protein CASSLTGQGLGETQYF.

The chain uses TRBV27 and TRBJ2-1; D is unclear. The germline CDR1 and CDR2 sequences are MNHEY and SMNVEV (reference sequence). Trimming removed 3 bases at V and 0 bases at J, with 6 bases between. CDR3 size: 14 residues. CDR3 sequence reads: CASSFFRSYNEQFF. For the CDR3, the DNA is TGTGCCAGCAGTTTTTTCCGCTCCTACAATGAGCAGTTCTTC.